These T cell receptor beta chains were read from a single sample in a study of blood T cell repertoires in COVID-19. Some clones are missing from TCRdb's copy, which holds only in-frame ones; the method was immunoSEQ multiplex PCR. The sample comprises over 75,000 clones, roughly 83% of which are singletons, and under 30% rests with the top ten. Sequences were obtained from peripheral blood. Every receptor here comes from a human donor in a cohort sampled during active COVID-19. Each CDR3 is given with its conserved first and last residue. The D gene is left open where the match is weak. Not every row has a clone size; where given, it reads once, few, many or a size class.

j_gene,abundance,v_gene,d_gene,CDR3nt,CDR3aa
TRBJ2-7,.,TRBV25-1,.,TGTGCCAGCAGTCTGGGTGGCGGGTCTTACGAGCAGTACTTC,CASSLGGGSYEQYF
TRBJ2-7,.,TRBV20-1,.,TGCAGTGCTAGTTCGACTCCCTACGAGCAGTACTTC,CSASSTPYEQYF
TRBJ2-5,.,TRBV20-1,.,TGCAGTGCTAGGCAGGAGACCCAGTACTTC,CSARQETQYF
TRBJ2-7,.,TRBV6-6,TRBD2,TGTGCCAGCAGTTACTCGAACCTAGCGGGGGGCTACGAGCAGTACTTC,CASSYSNLAGGYEQYF
TRBJ1-5,.,TRBV24-1,.,TGTGCCACCAGTGCGGCAGGGTTAAACCAGCCCCAGCATTTT,CATSAAGLNQPQHF
TRBJ2-1,.,TRBV7-8,.,TGTGCCAGCAGCTTAGCTACGGTGAGCTCCTACAATGAGCAGTTCTTC,CASSLATVSSYNEQFF
TRBJ1-1,once,TRBV10-3,.,TGTGCCATCAGCCAAGGGGAGAACACTGAAGCTTTCTTT,CAISQGENTEAFF
TRBJ2-7,.,TRBV11-2,TRBD1,TGTGCCAGCAGCCTAACCTCGGGACAGGCCTACGAGCAGTACTTC,CASSLTSGQAYEQYF
TRBJ2-7,.,TRBV3-1/TRBV3-2,.,TGTGCCAGCAGCCAAGGTGAGGCGAACCTGTACTTC,CASSQGEANLYF
TRBJ2-5,.,TRBV5-1,.,TGCGCCAGTTGTGAGAGCTCCCGGGAGACCCAGTACTTC,CASCESSRETQYF
TRBJ2-3,.,TRBV11-2,.,TGTGCCAGCAGCTTCCTCTCCCGCACAGATACGCAGTATTTT,CASSFLSRTDTQYF
TRBJ2-1,.,TRBV11-3,TRBD2,TGTGCCAGCAGCTTAGTTAGCGGGGGCGGGAATGAGCAGTTCTTC,CASSLVSGGGNEQFF
TRBJ2-3,.,TRBV5-1,TRBD2,TGCGCCAGCAGCTTTACTAGCGGTACAGATACGCAGTATTTT,CASSFTSGTDTQYF
TRBJ1-1,.,TRBV2,.,TGTGCCAGCAGTGACTACACTGAAGCTTTCTTT,CASSDYTEAFF
TRBJ1-3,medium-sized,TRBV6-1,.,TGTGCCAGCAGTGAAGCTCCGAGCTCTGGAAACACCATATATTTT,CASSEAPSSGNTIYF
TRBJ2-3,.,TRBV5-4,.,TGTGCCAGCAGCCTCAGGGGAAATACGCAGTATTTT,CASSLRGNTQYF
TRBJ2-2,.,TRBV24-1,.,TGTGCCACCAGTGATTTAGGGCGGGAAGGTACCGGGGAGCTGTTTTTT,CATSDLGREGTGELFF
TRBJ1-6,.,TRBV5-6,TRBD1,TGTGCCAGCAGCTTTGGGACAGGGAGTTACAATTCACCCCTCCACTTT,CASSFGTGSYNSPLHF
TRBJ1-2,.,TRBV5-4,TRBD1,TGTGCCAGCAGCTCCAGACAGGGGAGCGGGCGTGGCTACACCTTC,CASSSRQGSGRGYTF
TRBJ2-2,.,TRBV28,.,TGTGCCAGCAGTTTGGGACTCTTTAACACCGGGGAGCTGTTTTTT,CASSLGLFNTGELFF
TRBJ1-5,few,TRBV5-6,.,TGTGCCAGCAGCTTGGGCCTCCGGAGAGATCAGCCCCAGCATTTT,CASSLGLRRDQPQHF
TRBJ1-1,.,TRBV6-5,.,TGTGCCACCGAATTGGGGGGGAACACTGAAGCTTTCTTT,CATELGGNTEAFF
TRBJ2-3,.,TRBV5-1,TRBD2,TGCGCCAGCAAGCTTGAAGAAGCGGGGGTGGCAGATACGCAGTATTTT,CASKLEEAGVADTQYF
TRBJ1-6,.,TRBV27,.,TGTGCCAGCAGTTTATCGACCGCCGCGGTTGGTAGATCACCCCTCCACTTT,CASSLSTAAVGRSPLHF
TRBJ2-5,.,TRBV6-2/TRBV6-3,TRBD1,TGTGCCAGCAGCTGGTCGGGACAGCGGGAGACCCAGTACTTC,CASSWSGQRETQYF
TRBJ2-7,.,TRBV6-5,TRBD1,TGTGCCAGCAGTTACGCGACAGGGGGCTACGAGCAGTACTTC,CASSYATGGYEQYF
TRBJ2-5,.,TRBV29-1,TRBD2,TGCAGCGGGGTCGGGACTAGCGGTTTCCAAGAGACCCAGTACTTC,CSGVGTSGFQETQYF
TRBJ2-3,.,TRBV7-3,.,TGTGCCAGCAGCCCCCCCGGTAGCACAGATACGCAGTATTTT,CASSPPGSTDTQYF
TRBJ2-7,.,TRBV14,TRBD2,TGTGCCAGCAGCCAATCGACAGGACCCGGACTAGCGAACGAGCAGTACTTC,CASSQSTGPGLANEQYF
TRBJ2-2,.,TRBV9,.,TGTGCCAGCAGCTCCCGAGGGGGACGTTCGAACACCGGGGAGCTGTTTTTT,CASSSRGGRSNTGELFF
TRBJ2-7,.,TRBV2,.,TGTGCCAGCAGTGAACTTGGCAGGGGAAGCTCCTACGAGCAGTACTTC,CASSELGRGSSYEQYF
TRBJ2-1,.,TRBV5-6,.,TGTGCCAGCAGCTTGGAGGGTAGGGGCTCCTACAATGAGCAGTTCTTC,CASSLEGRGSYNEQFF
TRBJ1-5,.,TRBV28,.,TGTGCCAGCAGTTTATTAGATCAGCCCCAGCATTTT,CASSLLDQPQHF
TRBJ2-3,.,TRBV7-9,TRBD2,TGTGCCAGCAGCTTAGTTTCTAGCGGGGGTGATACGCAGTATTTT,CASSLVSSGGDTQYF
TRBJ2-1,many,TRBV7-2,.,TGTGCCAGCAGCTCTCTGGACAGACTCTATGAGCAGTTCTTC,CASSSLDRLYEQFF
TRBJ2-3,.,TRBV19,TRBD2,TGTGCCAGTAGTCAACTAGCGGGGGGACTCACAGATACGCAGTATTTT,CASSQLAGGLTDTQYF
TRBJ2-7,.,TRBV6-7,TRBD1,TGTGCCAGCAGTTACGGGACAGGTCGAGACGAGCAGTACTTC,CASSYGTGRDEQYF
TRBJ1-1,.,TRBV5-6,TRBD1,TGTGCCAGCAGTTTTGGGACAGCAAACACTGAAGCTTTCTTT,CASSFGTANTEAFF
TRBJ2-7,.,TRBV6-5,.,TGTGCCAGCGGGACATTTAGAGGGGAGCAGTACTTC,CASGTFRGEQYF
TRBJ2-2,.,TRBV6-1,TRBD1,TGTGCCAGCAGTGAAATAGGGGACAGATACACCGGGGAGCTGTTTTTT,CASSEIGDRYTGELFF
TRBJ2-4,few,TRBV19,.,TGTGCCAGTAGTATCGAAGCTAGGTCCAAAAACATTCAGTACTTC,CASSIEARSKNIQYF
TRBJ1-1,.,TRBV19,.,TGTGCCAGTAGTAATCGAGAGAACACTGAAGCTTTCTTT,CASSNRENTEAFF
TRBJ2-1,.,TRBV12-1,.,TGTGCCAGCAGCTTTGCGACTAGCGGATACCCCCGGAGTGAGCAGTTCTTC,CASSFATSGYPRSEQFF
TRBJ2-3,.,TRBV6-2/TRBV6-3,TRBD2,TGTGCCAGCAGCCCACTCTACCCTGGCCTAGCGGGGAGGTTTGGTGATACGCAGTATTTT,CASSPLYPGLAGRFGDTQYF
TRBJ1-1,once,TRBV5-1,TRBD1,TGCGCCAGCAGCCCAGCCCTGGGACAGGGGAACACTGAAGCTTTCTTT,CASSPALGQGNTEAFF
TRBJ2-5,.,TRBV10-1,TRBD2,TGCGCCAGCAGTGCATTCAGGGAGGGGACCCAGTACTTC,CASSAFREGTQYF
TRBJ1-1,few,TRBV28,.,TGTGCCAGCAGTCCCGGACCCACAGGGCCCCCGACTGAAGCTTTCTTT,CASSPGPTGPPTEAFF
TRBJ1-4,.,TRBV27,.,TGTGCCAGCAGGGCGGGGATAATAACTAATGAAAAACTGTTTTTT,CASRAGIITNEKLFF
TRBJ2-7,.,TRBV7-8,.,TGTGCCAGCAGCTCCCGGAGGGCAGGCCTCGGACCGGTAGAGCAGTACTTC,CASSSRRAGLGPVEQYF